This T cell receptor (beta chain) was captured in a study of long-term antiretroviral therapy in people with HIV. Every single participant having HIV got treatment inside the United States. Worth noting for this clone: Its antigen is currently unknown.

Whole-study results and caveats: Blood sampling spanned 2004 to 2017, possibly under older ART regimens. Although diversity increased after ART, it remained lower than in transplant donor controls. When set beside controls, HIV repertoires had CDR3 length ranges that were narrower.

Survey-level resolution applied to immunoSEQ assay v3.0. Measured with immunoSEQ multiplex PCR; TCRdb has only the in-frame clones, and not every one. Here the sample spans 11,000 to 15,000 clones, 80% being singletons. The V gene lost 4 bases and the J gene lost 3 bases, with 13 bases spanning the gap. The CDR3 has 15 residues. Germline loops: CDR1 MNHEY, CDR2 SMNVEV (reference sequence). The V call is TRBV27, the J call TRBJ1-5, with D possibly matching TRBD1 (5 bases). The sample in question was unsorted PBMCs, obtained 3.2 years before starting antiretroviral therapy. The receptor was derived from a man between 35 and 55 years old with HIV. The CDR3 here is CASSSRDGINQPQHF. Here the CDR3 DNA reads TGTGCCAGCAGTTCCCGGGACGGAATCAATCAGCCCCAGCATTTT.